This TCR beta chain derives from a study of OX40 agonist ivuxolimab in advanced cancers. Study details: Patients enrolled in dose escalation were diagnosed with hepatocellular carcinoma, melanoma, renal cell or head and neck cancer. The study, taken as a whole, reports: Clonal expansion by week 6 occurred in CD4+ and CD8+ blood T cells (at 0.1 to 3.0 mg/kg). The expanded peripheral T cells' antigen specificity was not determined.

Only a few counts were recorded for this clone. Its specificity is not known. Germline V CDR1 and CDR2: SQVTM, ANQGSEA. The CDR3 spans 11 residues. Trimming left V 8 bases short and J 1 base short, with 8 bases between. Data came from immunoSEQ multiplex PCR; TCRdb stores just in-frame clones and leaves some out. Counted here are some 80,000 clones, roughly four fifths occurring once; the ten biggest clones make up around 25%. The chain couples TRBV29-1 to TRBJ1-1; D not certain. The specimen comprised CD4+ or CD8+ T cells sorted from blood, sampled in a trial of the OX40 agonist ivuxolimab. The sequence was obtained from an adult with an advanced solid tumor such as melanoma, head and neck, liver or kidney cancer. Here the CDR3 reads CSMRQNTEAFF. DNA for the CDR3: TGCAGCATGAGACAGAACACTGAAGCTTTCTTT.